The 28 T cell receptor beta chains presented below share a single source sample, sequenced in a study of blood T cell repertoires in COVID-19. Clones were sequenced by immunoSEQ multiplex PCR, and TCRdb holds only the in-frame ones, with some missing. The table lists 160,000 or so clones, approximately 88% of them singletons. Sequencing was carried out using peripheral blood. The origin of the receptors is a woman in her 50s with acute or convalescent COVID-19.

The rearrangement links TRBV7-2 to TRBJ1-2, with D possibly matching TRBD1 (6 bases). Trimming removed 5 bases from V and 4 bases from J, with 8 bases in between. Germline loops: CDR1 SGHTA, CDR2 FQGNSA. The CDR3 has 12 amino acids. In DNA, the CDR3 is TGTGCCAGCAGCGAGACAGGCTATGGCTACACCTTC. It encodes CASSETGYGYTF.

There are a few counts of this clone. The rearrangement uses TRBV7-2 and TRBJ2-3, with 7 positions matching TRBD2. Germline V gene data show CDR1 as SGHTA and CDR2 as FQGNSA. The CDR3 extends over 17 amino acids. The trim removed 5 bases at V and 1 base at J, leaving 12 bases unmatched. The CDR3 nucleotides read TGTGCCAGCAGCCAGGAGTGGGCTAGCGGCCGCACAGATACGCAGTATTTT. This translates into CASSQEWASGRTDTQYF.

The chain combines TRBV25-1 with TRBJ1-4, with 10 bases that match TRBD1. The germline V gene encodes CDR1 MGHDK and CDR2 SYGVNS. CDR3 length: 15 residues. The V gene end was trimmed by 1 base and the J gene end by 8 bases; junction bases not matched to a gene: 4. CDR3 loop: CASSESRTGGEKLFF. CDR3 DNA: TGTGCCAGCAGTGAATCGCGGACAGGGGGAGAAAAACTGTTTTTT.

The sample holds a few counts of this clone. This chain's CDR3 is CASSRREADTQYF. The CDR3 DNA follows: TGCGCCAGCAGCCGAAGAGAGGCAGATACGCAGTATTTT. The chain has TRBV4-1 and TRBJ2-3; D uncertain. The CDR3 is 13 residues long. V lost 4 bases and J lost 4, with 9 bases in between. Germline-derived CDR1 and CDR2 are MGHRA and YSYEKL.

The chain joins TRBV15 to TRBJ1-6; D is unclear. This CDR3 is built from 15 residues. V lost 4 bases, J lost 0 bases, and 7 bases lay in between. Germline loops: CDR1 LNHNV, CDR2 YYDKDF (reference sequence). CDR3 in amino acids: CATSKEGSYNSPLHF. The CDR3 DNA reads TGTGCCACCAGCAAGGAGGGCTCCTATAATTCACCCCTCCACTTT.

The chain is built from TRBV6-6 and TRBJ2-3, with 11 bases that match TRBD2. Losses at the gene ends were 7 bases for V and 4 bases for J; bases not matched to a gene: 7. CDR3 length equals 15 residues. Germline V gives CDR1 MNHNY, CDR2 SVGAGI (reference sequence). The CDR3 DNA sequence: TGTGCCAGCACCTCACTAGCGGGAGTTTCAGATACGCAGTATTTT. It codes for CASTSLAGVSDTQYF.

The chain carries TRBV27 and TRBJ2-7; a weak D match, TRBD2 (5 bases). The germline gives CDR1 MNHEY, CDR2 SMNVEV (reference sequence). The V end lost 3 bases, the J end lost 6 bases, and 21 bases lay between the germline ends. CDR3 length: 16 amino acids. As DNA, the CDR3 is TGTGCCAGCAGTTTTTCGGCGGGTGGACCCCTAAGCGAGCAGTACTTC. This sequence encodes CASSFSAGGPLSEQYF.

V is TRBV29-1 and J is TRBJ2-6; unclear D gene. Germline V CDR1 and CDR2: SQVTM, ANQGSEA. Trimming removed 6 bases at V and 2 bases at J, with 5 bases between. The CDR3 is 12 amino acids. In nucleotides, the CDR3 is TGCAGCGTAAACACTGGGGCCAACGTCCTGACTTTC. As protein: CSVNTGANVLTF.

V is TRBV4-2 and J is TRBJ1-2, with TRBD1 as a possible D gene (5 bases). The germline CDR1 and CDR2 sequences are LGHNA and YNFKEQ. V lost 2 bases and J 8 bases, leaving 15 bases between the germline ends. This CDR3 has 14 amino acids. CDR3 in amino acids: CASSQPAQGSGYTF. DNA of the CDR3: TGTGCCAGCAGCCAACCCGCTCAGGGCTCAGGCTACACCTTC.

This clone was counted once. The genes are TRBV7-9 and TRBJ2-2; 10 bases are a match to TRBD2. Trimming removed 5 bases from V and 1 base from J; junction bases left unmatched: 4. CDR3 size: 16 residues. Germline V gene data show CDR1 as SEHNR and CDR2 as FQNEAQ (reference sequence). The CDR3 DNA reads TGTGCCAGCAGCCCCGGGACTAGCGTGAACACCGGGGAGCTGTTTTTT. Translating it yields CASSPGTSVNTGELFF.

The chain employs TRBV29-1 and TRBJ2-3, with 9 bases lining up with TRBD1. The CDR3 is 14 residues long. The V gene's germline CDR1 is SQVTM and CDR2 ANQGSEA. V trimming: 4 bases; J trimming: 4 bases; junction bases outside the gene matches: 6. The CDR3 bases are TGCAGCGTTGTCACAGGGGGCGCGGCAGATACGCAGTATTTT. Translated: CSVVTGGAADTQYF.

The chain recombines TRBV5-1 with TRBJ2-3; D is unclear. There are 15 residues in the CDR3. CDR1 and CDR2 (germline): SGHRS, YFSETQ. Trimming left V 8 bases short and J 4 bases short, with 20 bases between. The CDR3 DNA sequence: TGCGCCAGTCAAATTATCGGAGAGTCCGCAGATACGCAGTATTTT. It translates to CASQIIGESADTQYF.

The chain links TRBV19 to TRBJ1-6; D not resolved. In germline, CDR1 is LNHDA, CDR2 SQIVND (reference sequence). This CDR3 spans 12 amino acids. Trimming cost V 5 bases and J 12 bases, with 11 bases left between them. CDR3 nucleotide sequence: TGTGCCAGTAGTCCCCAAGGAGGACCCCTCCACTTT. Amino acid sequence: CASSPQGGPLHF.

The J gene is TRBJ1-2, the V gene TRBV6-4; D unresolved. V lost 4 bases and J 4 bases, leaving 10 bases between the germline ends. The CDR3 is 13 amino acids. Germline CDR1 reads MRHNA; CDR2 reads SNTAGT. The CDR3 here is CASSAGIGYGYTF. CDR3 sequence (DNA): TGTGCCAGCAGTGCCGGGATCGGCTATGGCTACACCTTC.

This clone was observed once. This rearrangement joins TRBV6-2 or TRBV6-3 to TRBJ2-7; a weak D match, TRBD2 (6 bases). Germline V gene sequence: CDR1 MNHEY, CDR2 SVGEGT. V lost 2 bases to trimming and J lost 5 bases, with 16 bases between them. The CDR3 runs to 15 residues. The CDR3 spells CASSYHREGGHEQYF. CDR3 nucleotide sequence: TGTGCCAGCAGTTACCACCGGGAAGGAGGGCACGAGCAGTACTTC.

The J gene is TRBJ2-1, the V gene TRBV7-2; D unresolved. Trimming pared 6 bases from V and 9 bases from J, leaving 12 bases between. The CDR3 is 12 residues long. Germline V lookup: CDR1 SGHTA, CDR2 FQGNSA. The CDR3 spells CASSSPTGEQFF. The DNA of the CDR3 is TGTGCCAGCAGTTCCCCCACGGGTGAGCAGTTCTTC.

The chain has TRBV14 and TRBJ1-6; 7 bases are a match to TRBD1. The germline gives CDR1 SGHDN, CDR2 FVKESK. The length of the CDR3 is 12 residues. The junction had 3 bases not matched to a gene; V was cut back by 3 bases and J by 13 bases. The CDR3 DNA reads as TGTGCCAGCAGCCATGGACAGGCCCCCCTCCACTTT. This encodes CASSHGQAPLHF.

The V and J genes are TRBV3-1 (or the pseudogene TRBV3-2) and TRBJ1-6; TRBD1 aligns across 9 bases. Trimming removed 1 base from V and 7 bases from J; junction bases left unmatched: 2. The CDR3 is made up of 15 amino acids. Per the germline V gene, CDR1 is LGHDT and CDR2 is YNNKEL (reference sequence). This chain's CDR3 is CASSQAGQGNSPLHF. DNA for the CDR3: TGTGCCAGCAGCCAAGCAGGACAGGGGAATTCACCCCTCCACTTT.

The V gene is TRBV7-8, the J gene TRBJ1-2; D remains unclear. Germline CDR1 is SGHVS and CDR2 is FQNEAQ. The length of the CDR3 is 11 residues. The V end lost 4 bases, the J end lost 3 bases, and 3 bases lay between the germline ends. As DNA, the CDR3 is TGTGCCAGCAGCTCCTACTATGGCTACACCTTC. It encodes CASSSYYGYTF.

The V and J genes are TRBV19 and TRBJ1-2; 7 bases are a match to TRBD1. The CDR3 runs to 15 residues. V was pared by 4 bases and J by 2 bases, with 7 bases of the junction left unmatched. Germline values: CDR1 LNHDA, CDR2 SQIVND (reference sequence). CDR3 nucleotides: TGTGCCAGTAGTAGGTCCTCAGGGGGGAACTATGGCTACACCTTC. This gives the protein CASSRSSGGNYGYTF.

The rearrangement joins TRBV6-2 or TRBV6-3 to TRBJ2-7; D remains ambiguous. This CDR3 has 12 amino acids. Germline V gives CDR1 MNHEY, CDR2 SVGEGT. The ends were cut back, 2 bases at V and 3 bases at J, with 5 bases in the middle. This chain's CDR3 is CASSYPGYEQYF. CDR3 DNA: TGTGCCAGCAGTTACCCCGGCTACGAGCAGTACTTC.

The chain links TRBV19 to TRBJ2-2, with a possible D match to TRBD1 (7 bases). Trimming stripped 3 bases from V and 7 bases from J, with 18 bases between. Germline assignment: CDR1 LNHDA and CDR2 SQIVND (reference sequence). The CDR3 runs 16 residues. The CDR3 sequence is CASSIAAGGFVGELFF. The CDR3 region has the DNA TGTGCCAGTAGTATTGCGGCAGGGGGGTTTGTCGGGGAGCTGTTTTTT.

This clone was counted between two and nine times. This chain joins TRBV2 and TRBJ1-5; no clear D. V was clipped by 5 bases and J by 2 bases, with 16 bases between them. This CDR3 spans 16 amino acids. CDR1 SNHLY and CDR2 FYNNEI come from the germline V gene. The DNA for the CDR3 is TGTGCCAGCAGTTCCCTAGGAGGGCAGGGCAATCAGCCCCAGCATTTT. Translating it yields CASSSLGGQGNQPQHF.

This chain links TRBV6-5 with TRBJ2-2; maybe TRBD2 (6 bases). The CDR3 spans 16 residues. Trimming cost V 3 bases and J 1 base, with 12 bases left between them. Germline CDR1 is MNHEY and CDR2 is SVGAGI. CDR3 nucleotide sequence: TGTGCCAGCAGTTATTACGGGGGAATGAACACCGGGGAGCTGTTTTTT. It translates to CASSYYGGMNTGELFF.

V usage is TRBV30 and J usage is TRBJ2-1; D is perhaps TRBD2 (6 bases). The CDR3 has 15 amino acids. Germline loops: CDR1 GTSNPN, CDR2 SVGIG (reference sequence). Trimming pared 5 bases from V and 1 base from J, leaving 15 bases between. This CDR3 reads CAWGTGTPSYNEQFF. The CDR3 DNA sequence: TGTGCCTGGGGCACCGGGACTCCATCCTACAATGAGCAGTTCTTC.

The gene calls are TRBV5-4 and TRBJ2-2, with 9 bases fitting TRBD2. The CDR3 has 16 amino acids. Germline CDR1 is SGHNT and CDR2 is YYREEE (reference sequence). The junction had 5 bases not matched to a gene; V was cut back by 4 bases and J by 1 base. CDR3 loop: CASSAGTSRNTGELFF. The CDR3 DNA reads TGTGCCAGCAGCGCTGGGACTAGCAGGAACACCGGGGAGCTGTTTTTT.

The chain is built from TRBV12-5 and TRBJ1-2; D is unclear. Between the trimmed V and J ends, which lost 0 bases and 4 bases, there was a span of 9 bases. Looked up from germline, CDR1 is LGHNT and CDR2 is FRNRAP. The CDR3 is made up of 14 amino acids. CDR3 coding DNA: TGTGCTAGTGGTTTGGTAGGAACAGTCTATGGCTACACCTTC. This encodes CASGLVGTVYGYTF.

The chain links TRBV30 to TRBJ2-1, with D uncertain. In germline, CDR1 is GTSNPN, CDR2 SVGIG (reference sequence). The ends were cut back, 2 bases at V and 7 bases at J, with 12 bases in the middle. This CDR3 contains 13 residues. CDR3 amino acids: CAWSYEIKNEQFF. For the CDR3, the DNA is TGTGCCTGGAGTTACGAGATCAAGAATGAGCAGTTCTTC.